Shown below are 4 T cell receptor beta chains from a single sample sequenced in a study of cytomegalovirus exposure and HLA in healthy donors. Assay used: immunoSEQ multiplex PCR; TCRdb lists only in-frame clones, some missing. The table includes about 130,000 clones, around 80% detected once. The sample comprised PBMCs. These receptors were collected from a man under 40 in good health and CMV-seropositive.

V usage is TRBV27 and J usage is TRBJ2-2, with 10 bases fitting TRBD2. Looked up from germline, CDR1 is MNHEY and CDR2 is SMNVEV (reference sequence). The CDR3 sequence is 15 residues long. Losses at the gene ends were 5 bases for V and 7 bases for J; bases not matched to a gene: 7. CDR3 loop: CASSMSGGVGGELFF. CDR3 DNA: TGTGCCAGCAGTATGAGCGGGGGGGTCGGCGGGGAGCTGTTTTTT.

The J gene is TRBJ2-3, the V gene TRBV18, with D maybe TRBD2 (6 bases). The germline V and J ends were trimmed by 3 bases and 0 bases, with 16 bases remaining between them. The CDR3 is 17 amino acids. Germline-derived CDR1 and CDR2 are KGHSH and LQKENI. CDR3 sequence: CASSPSRTGVSTDTQYF. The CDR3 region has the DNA TGTGCCAGCTCACCTTCGCGTACGGGGGTAAGCACAGATACGCAGTATTTT.

The CDR3 bases are TGTGCCAGCAGTGTCCAGGTTCCCTACTCTGGAAACACCATATATTTT. Protein: CASSVQVPYSGNTIYF. The V gene is TRBV6-1, the J gene TRBJ1-3, with D unclear. Germline CDR1 and CDR2: MNHNS and SASEGT. V lost 4 bases, J lost 0 bases, and 13 bases lay in between. The CDR3 runs to 16 residues.

This CDR3 reads CASRQTTAYGYTF. As DNA, the CDR3 is TGTGCCAGCCGCCAAACGACAGCCTATGGCTACACCTTC. V and J are TRBV27 and TRBJ1-2; perhaps TRBD1 as D (5 bases). With 8 bases removed from V and 4 bases from J, the gap between germline ends came to 14 bases. The CDR3 loop spans 13 amino acids. Germline V gives CDR1 MNHEY, CDR2 SMNVEV (reference sequence).